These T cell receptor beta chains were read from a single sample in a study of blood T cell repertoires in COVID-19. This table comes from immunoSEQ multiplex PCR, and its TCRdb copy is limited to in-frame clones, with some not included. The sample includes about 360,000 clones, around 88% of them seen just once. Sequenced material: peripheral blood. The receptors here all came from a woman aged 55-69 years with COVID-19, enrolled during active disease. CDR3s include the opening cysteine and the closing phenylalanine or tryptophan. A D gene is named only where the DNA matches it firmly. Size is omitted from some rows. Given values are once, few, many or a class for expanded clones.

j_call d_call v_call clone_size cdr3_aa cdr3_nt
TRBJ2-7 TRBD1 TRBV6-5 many CASSLLGQGGEQYF TGTGCCAGCAGTTTACTGGGACAGGGAGGTGAGCAGTACTTC
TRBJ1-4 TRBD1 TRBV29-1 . CSVARTGYDEKLFF TGCAGCGTTGCCCGGACAGGGTACGATGAAAAACTGTTTTTT
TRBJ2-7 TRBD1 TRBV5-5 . CASSLIRDRTYEQYF TGTGCCAGCAGCTTGATACGGGACAGGACCTACGAGCAGTACTTC
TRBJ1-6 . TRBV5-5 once CASSLDRNSPLHF TGTGCCAGCAGCTTGGATCGGAATTCACCCCTCCACTTT
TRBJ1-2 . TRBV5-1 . CASSQGAGDGYTF TGCGCCAGCAGCCAGGGTGCAGGGGATGGCTACACCTTC
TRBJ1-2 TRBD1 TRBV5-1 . CASSLATGVNYGYTF TGCGCCAGCAGCTTGGCAACAGGGGTCAACTATGGCTACACCTTC
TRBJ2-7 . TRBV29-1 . CSVEIPGLGEQYF TGCAGCGTTGAAATCCCGGGACTTGGGGAGCAGTACTTC
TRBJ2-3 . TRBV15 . CATSRDMESTDTQYF TGTGCCACCAGCAGAGATATGGAGTCCACAGATACGCAGTATTTT
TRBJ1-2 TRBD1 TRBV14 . CASSQIGQGAGRGYTF TGTGCCAGCAGCCAAATCGGACAGGGGGCCGGTAGGGGCTACACCTTC
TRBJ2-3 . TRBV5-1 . CASESGVHADTQYF TGCGCCAGTGAGTCCGGGGTCCATGCAGATACGCAGTATTTT
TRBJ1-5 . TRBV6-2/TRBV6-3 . CASSWWGGGGNQPQHF TGTGCCAGCAGTTGGTGGGGAGGAGGCGGCAATCAGCCCCAGCATTTT
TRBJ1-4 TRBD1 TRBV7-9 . CASSLRTGNEKLFF TGTGCCAGCAGCTTAAGGACAGGGAATGAAAAACTGTTTTTT
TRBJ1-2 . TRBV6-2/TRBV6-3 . CASSYAGGNGYTF TGTGCCAGCAGTTATGCCGGAGGGAATGGCTACACCTTC
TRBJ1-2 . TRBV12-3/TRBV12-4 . CASSGPGYGYTF TGTGCCAGCAGTGGGCCAGGTTATGGCTACACCTTC
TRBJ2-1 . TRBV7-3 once CASSNRIGSYNEQFF TGTGCCAGCAGCAATAGGATCGGGTCCTACAATGAGCAGTTCTTC
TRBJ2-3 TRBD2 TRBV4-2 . CASSQAGGGTDTQYF TGTGCCAGCAGCCAAGCTGGGGGGGGCACAGATACGCAGTATTTT
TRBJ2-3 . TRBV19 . CASSRGTDTQYF TGTGCCAGTAGTAGAGGCACCGATACGCAGTATTTT
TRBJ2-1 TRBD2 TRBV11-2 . CASSLLAGGPNEQFF TGTGCCAGCAGCTTACTAGCGGGGGGGCCCAATGAGCAGTTCTTC
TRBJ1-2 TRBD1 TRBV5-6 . CASSFGQGARYGYTF TGTGCCAGCAGCTTTGGACAGGGGGCGCGGTATGGCTACACCTTC
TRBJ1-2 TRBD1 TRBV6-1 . CASSESGTGSGAGYTF TGTGCCAGCAGTGAAAGTGGGACAGGGAGTGGAGCTGGCTACACCTTC
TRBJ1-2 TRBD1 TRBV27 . CASSSTGNYGYTF TGTGCCAGCAGTTCGACAGGGAATTATGGCTACACCTTC
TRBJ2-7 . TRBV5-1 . CASSLTGFDFYEQYF TGCGCCAGCAGCTTGACAGGATTTGACTTCTACGAGCAGTACTTC
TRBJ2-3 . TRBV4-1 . CASSQGNRLTDTQYF TGCGCCAGCAGCCAAGGGAACAGGCTCACAGATACGCAGTATTTT
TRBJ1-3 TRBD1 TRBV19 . CASSVQGAGNTIYF TGTGCCAGTAGTGTACAGGGGGCTGGAAACACCATATATTTT
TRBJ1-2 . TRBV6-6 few CASSYSGVDYGYTF TGTGCCAGCAGTTACTCGGGAGTTGACTATGGCTACACCTTC
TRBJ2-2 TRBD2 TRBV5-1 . CASSRVGGTGELFF TGCGCCAGCAGCCGGGTCGGGGGGACCGGGGAGCTGTTTTTT
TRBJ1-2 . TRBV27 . CASSNGIQNYGYTF TGTGCCAGCAGCAACGGGATCCAGAACTATGGCTACACCTTC
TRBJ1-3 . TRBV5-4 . CASSLGGVSGNTIYF TGTGCCAGCAGCCTAGGGGGGGTCTCTGGAAACACCATATATTTT
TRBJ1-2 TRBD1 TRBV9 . CASSVAIEAGGRNYGYTF TGTGCCAGCAGCGTAGCTATTGAGGCAGGGGGACGTAACTATGGCTACACCTTC